This T cell receptor (beta chain) was sequenced during a study of T cells in Graves' hyperthyroidism and ophthalmopathy. RNA transcripts yielded amplified TCR beta CDR3 regions. HTBI primers were the set used in a first-round RT-PCR of the TCR CDR3. TCRdb reanalysed the multiplex PCR reads using MiXCR and keeps one entry per CDR3 protein. This repertoire shows around 690,000 distinct CDR3 sequences, 17% found once; its top ten account for roughly a sixth. Per the germline V gene, CDR1 is MNHNS and CDR2 is SASEGT. The V gene lost 6 bases and the J gene lost 2 bases, with 5 bases spanning the gap. The CDR3 totals 13 residues.

The rearrangement links TRBV6-1 to TRBJ2-6, with D hard to call. This receptor was obtained from a man between 50 and 59 years old with Graves' hyperthyroidism. Sequenced: blood. For the CDR3, the DNA is TGTGCCAGCAGAGTACCTGGGGCCAACGTCCTGACTTTC. Residues: CASRVPGANVLTF.